This T cell receptor (beta chain) is drawn from a study of T-cell reconstitution after alpha-beta-depleted transplantation in children. Whole-study results and caveats: Recipient T cells and thymic progenitors that survived were the source of the high TCRbeta diversity seen at day 60 in some patients.

About this clonotype itself: Its matching antigen is unknown.

Unique molecular identifiers were used in preparing the TCRbeta library. TCRdb recomputed calls from the PCR reads with MiXCR, one row per CDR3 protein. The repertoire consists of approximately 500,000 distinct CDR3 sequences, with 25% to 30% occurring once and the leading ten covering about 35%. The V end lost 0 bases, the J end lost 4 bases, and 15 bases lay between the germline ends. Germline-derived CDR1 and CDR2 are MGHRA and YSYEKL. CDR3 length: 16 residues. The sample here was PBMCs, taken before TCRalphabeta/CD19-depleted stem cell transplant. The chain recombines TRBV4-1 with TRBJ1-2; D gene ambiguous. The clonotype was recovered from a boy less than two years old with Wiskott-Aldrich syndrome, due to receive a stem cell transplant. This CDR3 reads CASSQDLARLSYGYTF. CDR3 DNA sequence: TGCGCCAGCAGCCAAGATCTTGCCAGACTATCCTATGGCTACACCTTC.